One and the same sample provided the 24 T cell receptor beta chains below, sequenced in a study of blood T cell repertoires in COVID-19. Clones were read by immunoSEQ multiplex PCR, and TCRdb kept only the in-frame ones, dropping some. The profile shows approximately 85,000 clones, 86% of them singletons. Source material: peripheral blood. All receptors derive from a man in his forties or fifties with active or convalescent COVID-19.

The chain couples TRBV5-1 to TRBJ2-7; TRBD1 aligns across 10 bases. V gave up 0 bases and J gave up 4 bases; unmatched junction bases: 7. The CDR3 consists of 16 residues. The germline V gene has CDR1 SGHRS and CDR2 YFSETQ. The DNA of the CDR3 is TGCGCCAGCAGCTTGGAATGGGGACAGGGGTCTTACGAGCAGTACTTC. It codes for CASSLEWGQGSYEQYF.

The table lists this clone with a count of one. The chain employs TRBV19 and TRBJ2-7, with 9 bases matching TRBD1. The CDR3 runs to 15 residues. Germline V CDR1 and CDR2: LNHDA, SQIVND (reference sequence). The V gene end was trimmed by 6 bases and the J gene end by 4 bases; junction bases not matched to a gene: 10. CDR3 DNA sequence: TGTGCCAGTAGAAGGGAAGGACAGGGGAGGTACGAGCAGTACTTC. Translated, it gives CASRREGQGRYEQYF.

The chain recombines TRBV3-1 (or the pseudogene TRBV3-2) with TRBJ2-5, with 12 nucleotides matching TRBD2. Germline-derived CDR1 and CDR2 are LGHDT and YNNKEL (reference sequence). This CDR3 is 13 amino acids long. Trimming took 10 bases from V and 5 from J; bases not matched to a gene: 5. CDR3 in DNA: TGTGCCACTAGCGGGGGGGCCGGTGAGACCCAGTACTTC. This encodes CATSGGAGETQYF.

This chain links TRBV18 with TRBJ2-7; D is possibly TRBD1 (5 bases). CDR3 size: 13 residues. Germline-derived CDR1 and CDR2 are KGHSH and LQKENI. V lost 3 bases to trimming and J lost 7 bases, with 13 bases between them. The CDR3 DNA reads TGTGCCAGCTCACCGGACACAGGAAATGAGCAGTACTTC. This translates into CASSPDTGNEQYF.

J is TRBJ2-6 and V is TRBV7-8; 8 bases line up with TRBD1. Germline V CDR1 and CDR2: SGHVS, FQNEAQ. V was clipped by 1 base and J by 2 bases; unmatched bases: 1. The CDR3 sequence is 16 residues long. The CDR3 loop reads CASSLETGAGANVLTF. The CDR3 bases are TGTGCCAGCAGCTTAGAGACAGGGGCTGGGGCCAACGTCCTGACTTTC.

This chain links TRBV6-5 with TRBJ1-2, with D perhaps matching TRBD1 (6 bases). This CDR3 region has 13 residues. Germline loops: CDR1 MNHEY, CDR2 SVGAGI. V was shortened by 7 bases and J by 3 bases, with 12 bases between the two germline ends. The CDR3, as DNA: TGTGCCAGCATAAACACAGGGTACTATGGCTACACCTTC. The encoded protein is CASINTGYYGYTF.

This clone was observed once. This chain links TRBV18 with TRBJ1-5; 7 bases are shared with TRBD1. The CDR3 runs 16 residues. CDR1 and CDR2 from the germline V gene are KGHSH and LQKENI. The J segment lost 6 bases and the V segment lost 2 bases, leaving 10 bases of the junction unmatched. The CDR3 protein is CASSPNPTGSGQPQHF. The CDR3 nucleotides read TGTGCCAGCTCACCAAACCCGACAGGGAGTGGTCAGCCCCAGCATTTT.

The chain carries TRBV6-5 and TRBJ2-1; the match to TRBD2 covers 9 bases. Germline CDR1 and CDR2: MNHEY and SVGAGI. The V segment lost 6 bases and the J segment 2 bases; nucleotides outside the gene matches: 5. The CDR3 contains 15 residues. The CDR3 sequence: CASRVAGGPYNEQFF. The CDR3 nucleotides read TGTGCCAGCAGGGTGGCGGGAGGGCCCTACAATGAGCAGTTCTTC.

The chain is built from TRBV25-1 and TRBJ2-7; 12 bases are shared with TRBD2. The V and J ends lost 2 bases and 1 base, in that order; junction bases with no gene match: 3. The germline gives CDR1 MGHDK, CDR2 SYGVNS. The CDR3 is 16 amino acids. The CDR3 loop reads CASSELAGGPSYEQYF. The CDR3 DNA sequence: TGTGCCAGCAGTGAACTAGCGGGAGGGCCATCCTACGAGCAGTACTTC.

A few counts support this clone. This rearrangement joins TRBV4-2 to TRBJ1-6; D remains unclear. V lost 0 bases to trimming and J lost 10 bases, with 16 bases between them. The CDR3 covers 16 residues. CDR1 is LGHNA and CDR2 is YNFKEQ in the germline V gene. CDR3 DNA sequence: TGTGCCAGCAGCCAAGATACGGGGTCCGCCTGGTCACCCCTCCACTTT. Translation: CASSQDTGSAWSPLHF.

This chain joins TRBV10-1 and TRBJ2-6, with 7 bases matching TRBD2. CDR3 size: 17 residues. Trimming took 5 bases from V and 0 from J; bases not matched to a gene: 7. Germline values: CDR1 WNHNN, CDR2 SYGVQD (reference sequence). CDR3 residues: CASSPGLTSSGANVLTF. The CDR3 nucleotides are TGCGCCAGCAGTCCGGGACTAACTTCCTCTGGGGCCAACGTCCTGACTTTC.

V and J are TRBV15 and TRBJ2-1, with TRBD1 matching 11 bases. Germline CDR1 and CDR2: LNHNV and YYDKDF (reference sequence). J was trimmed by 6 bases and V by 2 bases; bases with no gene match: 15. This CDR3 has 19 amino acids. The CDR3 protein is CATSRPNRDRGDIRNEQFF. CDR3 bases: TGTGCCACCAGCAGACCTAACCGGGACAGGGGGGACATCCGCAATGAGCAGTTCTTC.

CDR3 bases: TGTGCCACCAGCAGAGTAGCGGGAGAGAGTCACAATGAGCAGTTCTTC. Protein: CATSRVAGESHNEQFF. V and J are TRBV15 and TRBJ2-1; 9 positions agree with TRBD2. This CDR3 is 16 amino acids long. V shed 1 base, J shed 5 bases, and the junction held 6 bases outside the gene matches. The V gene's germline CDR1 is LNHNV and CDR2 YYDKDF (reference sequence).

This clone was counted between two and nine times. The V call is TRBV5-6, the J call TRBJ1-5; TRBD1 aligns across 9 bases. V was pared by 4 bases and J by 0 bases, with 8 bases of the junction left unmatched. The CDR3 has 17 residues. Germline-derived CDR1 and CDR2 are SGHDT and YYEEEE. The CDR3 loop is CASSAYGQGFSNQPQHF. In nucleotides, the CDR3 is TGTGCCAGCAGCGCCTACGGACAGGGGTTTAGCAATCAGCCCCAGCATTTT.

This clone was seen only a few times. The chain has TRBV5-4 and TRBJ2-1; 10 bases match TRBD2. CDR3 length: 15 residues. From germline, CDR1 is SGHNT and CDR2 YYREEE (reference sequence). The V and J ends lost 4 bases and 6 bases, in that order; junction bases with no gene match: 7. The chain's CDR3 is CASSTQREGSNEQFF. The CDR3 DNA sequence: TGTGCCAGCAGCACCCAGCGGGAGGGTTCCAATGAGCAGTTCTTC.

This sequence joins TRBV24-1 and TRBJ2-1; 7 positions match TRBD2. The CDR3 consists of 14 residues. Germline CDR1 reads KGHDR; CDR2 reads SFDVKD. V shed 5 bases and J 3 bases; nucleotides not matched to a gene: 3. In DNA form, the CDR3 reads TGTGCCACCAGTGTAGCGGGCGTCTACAATGAGCAGTTCTTC. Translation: CATSVAGVYNEQFF.

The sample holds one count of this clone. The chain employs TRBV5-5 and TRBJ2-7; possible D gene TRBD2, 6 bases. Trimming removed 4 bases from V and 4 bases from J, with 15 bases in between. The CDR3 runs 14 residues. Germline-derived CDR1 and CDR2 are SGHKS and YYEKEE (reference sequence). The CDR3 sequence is CASSGEAGVYEQYF. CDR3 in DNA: TGTGCCAGCAGCGGGGAGGCGGGCGTATACGAGCAGTACTTC.

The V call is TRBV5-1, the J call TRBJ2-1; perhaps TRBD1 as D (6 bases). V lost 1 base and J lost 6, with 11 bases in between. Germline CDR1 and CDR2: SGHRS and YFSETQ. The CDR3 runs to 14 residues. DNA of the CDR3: TGCGCCAGCAGCTTGAAGCCCAGGGGCAATGAGCAGTTCTTC. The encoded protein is CASSLKPRGNEQFF.

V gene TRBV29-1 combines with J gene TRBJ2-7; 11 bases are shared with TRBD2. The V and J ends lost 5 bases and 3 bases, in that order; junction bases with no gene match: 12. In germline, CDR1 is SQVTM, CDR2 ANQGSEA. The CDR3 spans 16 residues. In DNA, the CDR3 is TGCAGCGTTCCCAATTGCACTAGCGGGGGACGCTACGAGCAGTACTTC. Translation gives CSVPNCTSGGRYEQYF.

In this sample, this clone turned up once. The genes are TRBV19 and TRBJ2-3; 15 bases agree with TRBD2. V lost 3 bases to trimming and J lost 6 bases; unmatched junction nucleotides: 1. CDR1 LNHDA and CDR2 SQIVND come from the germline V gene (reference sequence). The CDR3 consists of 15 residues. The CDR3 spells CASSIGLAGGDTQYF. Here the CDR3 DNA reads TGTGCCAGTAGTATTGGACTAGCGGGGGGGGATACGCAGTATTTT.

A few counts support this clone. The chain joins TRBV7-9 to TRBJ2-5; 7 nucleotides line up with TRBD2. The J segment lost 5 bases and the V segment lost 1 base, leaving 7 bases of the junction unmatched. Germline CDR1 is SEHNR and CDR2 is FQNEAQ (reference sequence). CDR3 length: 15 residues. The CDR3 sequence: CASSLGGGRYETQYF. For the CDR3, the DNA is TGTGCCAGCAGCTTAGGAGGCGGGAGATATGAGACCCAGTACTTC.

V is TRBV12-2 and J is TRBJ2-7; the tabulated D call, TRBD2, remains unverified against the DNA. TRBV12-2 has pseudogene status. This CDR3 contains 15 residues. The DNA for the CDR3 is TGTGCAAGTCGCTTAGACCGTTCGGAGGCCCACGAGCAGTACTTC. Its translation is CASRLDRSEAHEQYF.

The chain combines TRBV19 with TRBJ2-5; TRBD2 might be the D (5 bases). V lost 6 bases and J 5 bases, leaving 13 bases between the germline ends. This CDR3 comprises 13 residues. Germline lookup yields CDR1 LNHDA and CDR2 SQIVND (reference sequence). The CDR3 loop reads CASRGAKGETQYF. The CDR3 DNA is TGTGCCAGTAGGGGAGCGAAAGGGGAGACCCAGTACTTC.

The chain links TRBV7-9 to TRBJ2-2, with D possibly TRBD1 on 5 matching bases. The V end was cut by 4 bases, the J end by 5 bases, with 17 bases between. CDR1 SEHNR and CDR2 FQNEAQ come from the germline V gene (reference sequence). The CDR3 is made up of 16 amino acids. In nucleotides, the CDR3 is TGTGCCAGCAGCTGGTGGGGCGCCATGGAAACCGGGGAGCTGTTTTTT. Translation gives CASSWWGAMETGELFF.